The 20 T cell receptor beta chains reported below all come from one sample, sequenced in a study of T cells in Graves' hyperthyroidism and ophthalmopathy. Using RNA transcripts as the source, TCR beta CDR3 regions were amplified. The primer set for the first-round RT-PCR of the TCR CDR3 was HTBI. MiXCR was run by TCRdb on the multiplex PCR reads, yielding one entry per CDR3 protein. Of roughly 100,000 distinct CDR3 sequences in the sample, approximately 39% are singletons; the top ten hold 10% to 13%. Sequencing was done on a sample of peripheral blood or thyroid tissue (not recorded which). These receptors all come from a woman aged 25 to 39 with Graves' hyperthyroidism.

This clonotype showed up many times. V and J are TRBV24-1 and TRBJ2-2; D is undetermined. The germline CDR1 and CDR2 sequences are KGHDR and SFDVKD. Deletions cut 4 bases from V and 0 bases from J, with 5 bases between. CDR3 length: 14 residues. The CDR3 here is CATSEFANTGELFF. The CDR3 nucleotides are TGTGCCACCAGTGAGTTCGCGAACACCGGGGAGCTGTTTTTT.

Regarding this clonotype: With a much larger clone just one base away, this may be a read error. The V call is TRBV28, the J call TRBJ2-7; D possibly uses TRBD1 or TRBD2 (5 bases each). V lost 5 bases, J lost 5 bases, and 16 bases lay in between. CDR3 length: 14 amino acids. Germline values: CDR1 MDHEN, CDR2 SYDVKM. The CDR3 nucleotides are TGTGCCAGCAGTCTGGGACCAGCAAGGGACGAGCAGTACTTC. This codes for CASSLGPARDEQYF.

This clonotype was seen at least ten times. This chain joins TRBV7-8 and TRBJ2-5, with TRBD2 matching over 8 bases. Germline CDR1 reads SGHVS; CDR2 reads FQNEAQ. The CDR3 length is 16 residues. V lost 5 bases, J lost 3 bases, and 11 bases stayed unmatched. In nucleotides, the CDR3 is TGTGCCAGCAGCCCACGGGGGGGGCCGCCCAAAGAGACCCAGTACTTC. Amino acid sequence: CASSPRGGPPKETQYF.

This clonotype is a singleton in its sample. The genes are TRBV5-6 and TRBJ1-6; weak D call: TRBD1 (5 bases). The germline CDR1 and CDR2 sequences are SGHDT and YYEEEE. V was pared by 4 bases and J by 7 bases, with 24 bases between. The CDR3 is made up of 18 amino acids. CDR3 region: CASSQDRPGRVFNSPLHF. Written as DNA, the CDR3 is TGTGCCAGCAGCCAAGACCGCCCGGGCAGGGTATTCAATTCACCCCTCCACTTT. The whole variable domain, remainder taken from reference TRBV5-6 and TRBJ1-6, is DAGVTQSPTHLIKTRGQQVTLRCSPKSGHDTVSWYQQALGQGPQFIFQYYEEEERQRGNFPDRFSGHQFPNYSSELNVNALLLGDSALYLCASSQDRPGRVFNSPLHFGNGTRLTVT.

Ten or more counts support this clonotype. The V gene is TRBV7-9, the J gene TRBJ2-5; D uncertain. The CDR3 runs 14 residues. Germline lookup yields CDR1 SEHNR and CDR2 FQNEAQ (reference sequence). V was clipped by 3 bases and J by 1 base, with 9 bases between them. The CDR3 spells CASSFMGPQETQYF. As DNA, the CDR3 is TGTGCCAGCAGCTTCATGGGCCCCCAAGAGACCCAGTACTTC.

This chain links TRBV13 with TRBJ1-1; TRBD1 might be the D (6 bases). Trimming took off 0 bases at V and 4 bases at J, with 9 bases between the two ends. The germline CDR1 and CDR2 sequences are PRHDT and FYEKMQ (reference sequence). The length of the CDR3 is 14 residues. Here the CDR3 reads CASSLGQGATEAFF. The DNA of the CDR3 is TGTGCCAGCAGCTTAGGACAGGGAGCCACTGAAGCTTTCTTT.

The chain couples TRBV6-5 to TRBJ1-1; D is undetermined. Germline CDR1 and CDR2: MNHEY and SVGAGI. Deletions cut 5 bases from V and 3 bases from J, with 16 bases between. This CDR3 region has 15 residues. CDR3 bases: TGTGCCAGCAGTGACGGCGAGGGATGGGACACTGAAGCTTTCTTT. Residues: CASSDGEGWDTEAFF.

This clonotype showed up many times. The chain uses TRBV28 and TRBJ1-2, with D possibly being TRBD1 (6 bases). CDR1 is MDHEN and CDR2 is SYDVKM in the germline V gene. This CDR3 is 12 amino acids long. The V end was cut by 6 bases, the J end by 8 bases, with 13 bases between. The CDR3 DNA is TGTGCCAGCAGCCTCTCAGGGGAGGGCTACACCTTC. Translated: CASSLSGEGYTF.

There are many counts of this clonotype. The genes are TRBV2 and TRBJ1-5, with a tentative D call TRBD1 (6 bases). V lost 2 bases, J lost 6 bases, and 8 bases lay in between. There are 13 residues in the CDR3. The germline gives CDR1 SNHLY, CDR2 FYNNEI. DNA of the CDR3: TGTGCCAGCAGTGAAAGGGGGGGTCAGCCCCAGCATTTT. This translates into CASSERGGQPQHF.

A word on this clonotype: One base away lies a much larger clone, so this may be a sequencing read error. This is likely a read error, given that the CDR3 carries no conserved phenylalanine or tryptophan at its end. This sequence joins TRBV28 and TRBJ1-1; D call uncertain. V lost 3 bases and J 0 bases, leaving 8 bases between the germline ends. The CDR3 loop spans 14 amino acids. Germline CDR1 reads MDHEN; CDR2 reads SYDVKM. The CDR3 sequence: CASSLFGMNTEAFV. The CDR3 nucleotides read TGTGCCAGCAGTTTGTTCGGCATGAACACTGAAGCTTTCGTT.

This sequence joins TRBV10-3 and TRBJ2-2; 7 nucleotides match TRBD1. Germline loops: CDR1 ENHRY, CDR2 SYGVKD. Trimming at V came to 6 bases and at J to 0 bases, leaving 4 bases not matched to a gene. This CDR3 is 15 amino acids long. The CDR3 loop is CAISPGQTNTGELFF. DNA of the CDR3: TGTGCCATCAGCCCGGGACAGACGAACACCGGGGAGCTGTTTTTT.

This clonotype was seen many times. This chain uses TRBV2 with TRBJ2-7, with 8 bases identical to TRBD1. Germline V gives CDR1 SNHLY, CDR2 FYNNEI. The CDR3 consists of 14 residues. V was clipped by 9 bases and J by 0 bases; unmatched bases: 7. CDR3 nucleotide sequence: TGTGCCAGTTACGACAGGGGATACTCCTACGAGCAGTACTTC. Translating gives CASYDRGYSYEQYF.

About this clonotype: Germline is not matched at one junction end, which may reflect a read error. This chain connects TRBV9 to TRBJ1-5, with TRBD1 matching 7 bases. Germline values: CDR1 SGDLS, CDR2 YYNGEE. This CDR3 comprises 15 residues. The CDR3, as DNA: TGTGCCAGCGGTGTCTCCGGGACAGTGATTCAGCCCCGGCATTTT. Encoded protein: CASGVSGTVIQPRHF.

Details on this clonotype: A read error may account for a junction end that differs from germline. J is TRBJ1-1 and V is TRBV12-3 or TRBV12-4; a weak D match, TRBD1 (6 bases). The CDR3 contains 17 residues. DNA for the CDR3: TGTGCCAGCAGTTCCGGCAGGGGAGGAAGGAGGATCACTGAAGCCTTCTTT. As protein: CASSSGRGGRRITEAFF.

This clonotype was counted ten times or more. The chain combines TRBV4-1 with TRBJ2-7; 7 nucleotides match TRBD1. Germline CDR1 is MGHRA and CDR2 is YSYEKL. Losses at the gene ends were 4 bases for V and 3 bases for J; bases not matched to a gene: 9. CDR3 length equals 15 residues. CDR3 in DNA: TGCGCCAGCAGCCTAGGACAGGCTGCTAGCTACGAGCAGTACTTC. This codes for CASSLGQAASYEQYF.

The sample holds many counts of this clonotype. CDR3 nucleotides: TGTGCCACCAGCTGGTTCTTCGGGAATTCACCCCTCCACTTT. It encodes CATSWFFGNSPLHF. The gene calls are TRBV15 and TRBJ1-6; D call uncertain. Germline lookup yields CDR1 LNHNV and CDR2 YYDKDF (reference sequence). The CDR3 covers 14 residues. Trimming shortened V by 5 bases and J by 7 bases, and 12 bases separated the two germline ends.

As for this clonotype: A read error may produce the germline difference seen at one junction end. The J gene is TRBJ2-7, the V gene TRBV20-1, with D perhaps given as TRBD1 or TRBD2 (6 bases each). The CDR3 loop spans 14 amino acids. Looked up from germline, CDR1 is DFQATT and CDR2 is SNEGSKA (reference sequence). The CDR3 protein is CGARGALRVYEQYF. In DNA, the CDR3 is TGTGGTGCAAGGGGGGCTCTCCGAGTTTATGAGCAGTACTTC.

Many counts were recorded for this clonotype. The chain joins TRBV11-3 to TRBJ2-2; D remains unclear. Germline V lookup: CDR1 SGHNT, CDR2 YENEEA. The CDR3 runs 14 residues. V lost 0 bases and J lost 5, with 7 bases in between. CDR3 bases: TGTGCCAGCAGCTTAGATTCGTATACCGGGGAGCTGTTTTTT. Translation: CASSLDSYTGELFF.

This clonotype was seen repeatedly, ten times or more. In DNA form, the CDR3 reads TGTGCCAGCAGCTCCGGACACCTAGGGAATTCACCCCTCCACTTT. It is translated as CASSSGHLGNSPLHF. The chain combines TRBV7-6 with TRBJ1-6; D possibly corresponds to TRBD1 (5 bases). Germline V gene data show CDR1 as SGHVS and CDR2 as FNYEAQ. With 4 bases removed from V and 7 bases from J, the gap between germline ends came to 14 bases. CDR3 size: 15 residues.

This clonotype was counted only a few times. This chain connects TRBV7-9 to TRBJ2-3, with 7 bases matching TRBD1. Germline V CDR1 and CDR2: SEHNR, FQNEAQ (reference sequence). V was clipped by 4 bases and J by 6 bases; unmatched bases: 13. The CDR3 has 16 amino acids. This CDR3 reads CASSSLTGLEGDTQYF. In DNA, the CDR3 is TGTGCCAGCAGCTCTTTGACAGGGCTAGAGGGCGATACGCAGTATTTT.